The TCR beta chain under discussion was sequenced for a study of CD8 T cells in Susac syndrome. Study-level findings and limits: Only a relatively small number of individuals were included in the TCR sequencing and HLA analysis.

The study used healthy donors as controls matched for age and sex. TEMRA cells were FACS-enriched and CD8+ and CD4+ T cells negatively isolated. An amount of RNA that ranged from about 0.45 to 1 ug was reverse transcribed with random hexamers. The CDR3 of TCR beta was amplified by immunoSEQ multiplex PCR across 54 Vbeta and 13 Jbeta. TCRdb re-analysed the immunoSEQ multiplex PCR reads in MiXCR, keeping a single row per CDR3 protein. The data show roughly 180,000 distinct CDR3 sequences, around 94% seen once. Concerning this clonotype itself: Its target is not known.

The V gene's germline CDR1 is MNHEY and CDR2 SVGAGI. Trimming stripped 6 bases from V and 2 bases from J, with 10 bases between. The CDR3 contains 13 residues. This rearrangement joins TRBV6-5 to TRBJ1-2, with unresolved D. This clonotype was obtained from a human donor in good health. Material: CD4+ T cells from PBMCs. The CDR3 spells CASSIGGNYGYTF. The DNA of the CDR3 is TGTGCCAGCAGCATCGGAGGCAACTATGGCTACACCTTC.